Described below is a single T cell receptor (beta chain) sequence and its context. Per the authors' pipeline: Nucleated cell counts were estimated from reference gene primer amplification. Generated by immunoSEQ multiplex PCR, the TCRdb table keeps only in-frame clones and is missing some. The V and J calls and clone size are taken from that table; D and trimming were inferred from the DNA. The repertoire has tens of thousands of clones, roughly 85% of them found once; the top ten carry 9.5% to 15%. This sample is part of a study of blood T cell repertoires in COVID-19. Study in general: Samples came from the United States, Italy and Spain, spanning acute and convalescent COVID-19.

Sequencing used peripheral blood. This sequence was found in a human donor in a cohort sampled during active COVID-19.

CDR3 DNA: TGTGCCAGCAGCTTAGCGGTGGCGGCGGGTGAGCAGTTCTTC. Translation gives CASSLAVAAGEQFF. The V and J genes are TRBV11-3 and TRBJ2-1; tentatively, D is TRBD2 (5 bases). This CDR3 has 14 residues. Germline V gene lookup returns CDR1 SGHNT and CDR2 YENEEA. Trimming took off 1 base at V and 9 bases at J, with 13 bases between the two ends.